This TCR beta chain was sequenced for a study of vaccination and CD4 T cells after COVID-19. Findings and limits, study-wide: Counts of SARS-CoV-2-reactive clonotypes had a median that went from roughly 21 to 40, a nonsignificant change.

This CDR3 comprises 16 residues. In germline, CDR1 is MNHEY, CDR2 SVGEGT. Trimming pared 5 bases from V and 5 bases from J, leaving 21 bases between. The treatment is: roughly nine-day PBMC culture with coronavirus spike peptide pools or control peptides (ViraFEST assay). CD4+ T cells that had been cultured provided DNA sequenced with the Oncomine TCR Beta short-read assay. TCRdb ran MiXCR on the PCR reads and lists one entry per CDR3 protein. The table records fewer than 20,000 distinct CDR3 sequences, 52% of them present only once. About this clonotype: Its antigen is unknown.

The sequencing here drew on CD4+ T cells from blood, cultured in vitro, taken before SARS-CoV-2 vaccination. This clonotype was sampled from a human donor who had recovered from COVID-19. V usage is TRBV6-2 or TRBV6-3 and J usage is TRBJ2-5; D not certain. The chain's CDR3 is CASSPRPGPIRETQYF. In DNA, the CDR3 is TGTGCCAGCAGTCCACGACCGGGCCCTATCCGGGAGACCCAGTACTTC.